Only a few counts were recorded for the clone carrying this T cell receptor beta chain. The antigen is not known. These data come from a study of T-cell memory formation after mild COVID-19. Study-wide results and limits: Mainly CM and EM harbored the contracting CD4+ clones; mainly EMRA harbored the CD8+ ones. Cross-reactive memory apparently joined, as some responding clones appeared in pre-infection memory.

From 5'RACE with constant-segment primers came TCR alpha and TCR beta cDNA libraries that carried sample barcodes and UMIs. TCRdb reprocessed the 5' RACE reads with MiXCR, giving one entry per CDR3 protein. Among hundreds of thousands of distinct CDR3 sequences listed, roughly a fifth were seen once. J lost 5 bases, V lost 5 bases, and 8 bases had no gene match. The length of the CDR3 is 14 residues. Germline values: CDR1 SQVTM, CDR2 ANQGSEA. V usage is TRBV29-1 and J usage is TRBJ2-1, with 8 bases lining up with TRBD1. Sequencing used PBMCs or a T cell subset sorted from them (not recorded which). The receptor's source is an adult woman who had mild COVID-19 (a few samples of this study predate the infection). Cell type and time point are not known. The CDR3: CSVRDRSPHNEQFF. In nucleotides, the CDR3 is TGCAGCGTTAGGGACAGGAGTCCGCACAATGAGCAGTTCTTC.